This T cell receptor beta chain was documented in a study of blood T cell repertoires in COVID-19. Study as a whole: Acute-phase and convalescent COVID-19 samples originated in the United States, Italy and Spain. T cells, B-cell-depleted T cells, or PBMCs provided the cDNA or gDNA that served as material.

In the source study's methods: It was from reference gene primer amplification that nucleated cell counts were estimated. The method was immunoSEQ multiplex PCR; TCRdb's version includes in-frame clones alone and lacks a portion of them. Clonal size and the V and J genes are those of that table, whereas D and trimming came from the DNA. The data show about 60,000 clones, roughly four fifths seen once. There are 18 residues in the CDR3. The V end was cut by 1 base, the J end by 2 bases, with 20 bases between. Germline CDR1 reads SGHDN; CDR2 reads FVKESK. This clone was detected only a few times. Source material: peripheral blood. This TCR came from a human donor in a cohort sampled during active COVID-19. The J gene is TRBJ1-1, the V gene TRBV14, with D unresolved. This chain's CDR3 is CASSQGLIWASTNTEAFF. CDR3 DNA sequence: TGTGCCAGCAGCCAAGGGCTGATTTGGGCCAGTACTAACACTGAAGCTTTCTTT.